Listed here are 14 T cell receptor beta chains from one sample, sequenced in a study of blood T cell repertoires in COVID-19. Clones were read by immunoSEQ multiplex PCR, and TCRdb kept only the in-frame ones, dropping some. Found here are about 89,000 clones, about 80% of them singletons; the top ten hold around 49%. Material for sequencing was peripheral blood. Receptor source: a human donor in a cohort sampled during active COVID-19.

The V call is TRBV16, the J call TRBJ2-1; TRBD2 matches at 13 bases. V lost 3 bases to trimming and J lost 12 bases; unmatched junction nucleotides: 2. In germline, CDR1 is KGHSY, CDR2 FQNENV. The length of the CDR3 is 13 residues. In nucleotides, the CDR3 is TGTGCCAGCAGCCAGGGACTAGCGGGAAGGCAGTTCTTC. Protein sequence: CASSQGLAGRQFF.

This clone appeared once. The CDR3 loop is CASSFGTGNNYEQYF. In nucleotides, the CDR3 is TGTGCCAGCAGTTTTGGGACAGGGAATAACTACGAGCAGTACTTC. The chain joins TRBV27 to TRBJ2-7; 9 nucleotides line up with TRBD1. CDR1 is MNHEY, CDR2 SMNVEV, per germline (reference sequence). V trimming: 3 bases; J trimming: 3 bases; junction bases outside the gene matches: 6. The CDR3 covers 15 residues.

This rearrangement joins TRBV6-5 to TRBJ1-5, with D perhaps matching TRBD1 (5 bases). V was clipped by 0 bases and J by 4 bases, with 7 bases between them. The CDR3 contains 14 residues. Germline V CDR1 and CDR2: MNHEY, SVGAGI. CDR3 sequence: CASSYSAGNQPQHF. For the CDR3, the DNA is TGTGCCAGCAGTTACTCGGCAGGGAATCAGCCCCAGCATTTT.

CDR3 DNA sequence: TGTGCCTGGAGTACCAGCTACGAGCAGTACTTC. Translated: CAWSTSYEQYF. The chain couples TRBV30 to TRBJ2-7; D is uncertain. Trimming cost V 2 bases and J 3 bases, with 5 bases left between them. The germline CDR1 and CDR2 sequences are GTSNPN and SVGIG (reference sequence). The CDR3 length is 11 residues. The full variable domain, with the rest looked up from reference TRBV30 and TRBJ2-7, is SQTIHQWPATLVQPVGSPLSLECTVEGTSNPNLYWYRQAAGRGLQLLFYSVGIGQISSEVPQNLSASRPQDRQFILSSKKLLLSDSGFYLCAWSTSYEQYFGPGTRLTVT.

In its sample, this clone was seen once. The V and J genes are TRBV11-1 and TRBJ2-5, with D perhaps TRBD1 (6 bases). Germline V gives CDR1 SGHAT, CDR2 FQDESV (reference sequence). The CDR3 loop spans 13 amino acids. The ends were cut back, 5 bases at V and 3 bases at J, with 10 bases in the middle. CDR3 residues: CASSPRQEETQYF. The CDR3 region has the DNA TGTGCCAGCAGCCCCCGACAGGAAGAGACCCAGTACTTC.

This clone was seen more than once but under ten times. The chain recombines TRBV11-3 with TRBJ1-1, with D unresolved. The CDR3 has 13 amino acids. Per germline, CDR1 SGHNT and CDR2 YENEEA. V was cut by 0 bases and J by 1 base, with 3 bases left in between. In DNA form, the CDR3 reads TGTGCCAGCAGCTTAGATCAGAACACTGAAGCTTTCTTT. It yields the protein CASSLDQNTEAFF.

The genes are TRBV5-5 and TRBJ1-1; 12 bases fit TRBD1. The V gene end was trimmed by 0 bases and the J gene end by 4 bases; junction bases not matched to a gene: 4. Germline CDR1 is SGHKS and CDR2 is YYEKEE (reference sequence). This CDR3 comprises 16 residues. In DNA, the CDR3 is TGTGCCAGCAGCTTGGGCCGGGACAGGGGGCTCACTGAAGCTTTCTTT. Its translation is CASSLGRDRGLTEAFF.

This clone occurred a few times. DNA for the CDR3: TGCGCCAGCAGCTTGGTACCCGGGGAAGGCTACGAGCAGTACTTC. Protein sequence: CASSLVPGEGYEQYF. This sequence joins TRBV5-1 and TRBJ2-7, with D possibly matching TRBD2 (5 bases). V lost 0 bases, J lost 3 bases, and 13 bases lay in between. Germline CDR1 reads SGHRS; CDR2 reads YFSETQ. CDR3 length: 15 amino acids.

This clone was detected a few times. V and J are TRBV12-3 or TRBV12-4 and TRBJ1-5, with D possibly TRBD1 on 5 matching bases. The CDR3 length is 13 residues. V shed 3 bases and J shed 4 bases, with 7 bases lying between them. The CDR3 nucleotides are TGTGCCAGCAGTTTCAGGGAAAATCAGCCCCAGCATTTT. Protein sequence: CASSFRENQPQHF.

This chain uses TRBV7-2 with TRBJ1-6; 8 bases are a match to TRBD1. Germline values: CDR1 SGHTA, CDR2 FQGNSA. V shed 2 bases and J 6 bases; nucleotides not matched to a gene: 6. The CDR3 spans 16 residues. CDR3 region: CASSLRQGRTNSPLHF. DNA of the CDR3: TGTGCCAGCAGCTTAAGACAGGGGCGAACTAATTCACCCCTCCACTTT.

This clone was detected once. This chain connects TRBV6-1 to TRBJ2-1; 9 positions agree with TRBD1. The CDR3 length is 19 residues. The junction had 19 bases not matched to a gene; V was cut back by 3 bases and J by 7 bases. Germline V lookup: CDR1 MNHNS, CDR2 SASEGT. The CDR3 DNA is TGTGCCAGCAGTGACCGGGACAGGGATGCGGCGGGGATCTCGAATGAGCAGTTCTTC. Residues: CASSDRDRDAAGISNEQFF.

The chain recombines TRBV19 with TRBJ2-1, with 9 nucleotides matching TRBD2. The CDR3 consists of 16 residues. The germline V gene encodes CDR1 LNHDA and CDR2 SQIVND (reference sequence). Trimming removed 1 base from V and 9 bases from J; junction bases left unmatched: 10. The CDR3 spells CASSIAVSGRTGEQFF. The CDR3 nucleotides are TGTGCCAGTAGTATAGCGGTGAGCGGGAGGACGGGTGAGCAGTTCTTC.

The table lists this clone with a count of one. The rearrangement links TRBV14 to TRBJ2-1, with 10 bases matching TRBD2. The CDR3 sequence is 16 residues long. V shed 3 bases and J 0 bases; nucleotides not matched to a gene: 2. Germline CDR1 and CDR2: SGHDN and FVKESK. The CDR3 DNA is TGTGCCAGCAGCCACCCTAGCGGGAGCTCCTACAATGAGCAGTTCTTC. This translates into CASSHPSGSSYNEQFF.

This chain links TRBV3-1 (or the pseudogene TRBV3-2) with TRBJ2-7, with TRBD1 matching 8 bases. Trimming at V came to 3 bases and at J to 6 bases, leaving 13 bases not matched to a gene. This CDR3 is built from 16 residues. In germline, CDR1 is LGHDT, CDR2 YNNKEL (reference sequence). The CDR3 protein is CASSQQCGTGAREQYF. CDR3 bases: TGTGCCAGCAGCCAGCAATGCGGGACAGGCGCACGCGAGCAGTACTTC.